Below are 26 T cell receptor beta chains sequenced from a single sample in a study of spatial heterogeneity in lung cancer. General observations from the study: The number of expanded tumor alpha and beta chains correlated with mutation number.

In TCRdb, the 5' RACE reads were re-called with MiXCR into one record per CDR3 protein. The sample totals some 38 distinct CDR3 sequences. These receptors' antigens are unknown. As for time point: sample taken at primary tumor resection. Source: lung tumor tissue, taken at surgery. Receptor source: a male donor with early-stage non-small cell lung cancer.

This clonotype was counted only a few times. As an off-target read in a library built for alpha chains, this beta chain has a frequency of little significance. The DNA for the CDR3 is TGCAGCGTTGTGGACCCAGGGCGGGCCGGGGAGCTGTTTTTT. Translating gives CSVVDPGRAGELFF. The genes are TRBV29-1 and TRBJ2-2; perhaps D is TRBD1 or TRBD2 (5 bases each). Germline V CDR1 and CDR2: SQVTM, ANQGSEA. CDR3 length: 14 residues. Trimming left V 4 bases short and J 6 bases short, with 15 bases between.

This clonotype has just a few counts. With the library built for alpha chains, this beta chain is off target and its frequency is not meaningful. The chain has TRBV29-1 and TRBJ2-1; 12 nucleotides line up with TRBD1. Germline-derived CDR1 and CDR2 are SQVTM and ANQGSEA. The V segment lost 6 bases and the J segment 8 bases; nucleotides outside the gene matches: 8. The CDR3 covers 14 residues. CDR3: CSVQPGQGAYEQFF. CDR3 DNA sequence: TGCAGCGTGCAACCGGGACAGGGGGCGTATGAGCAGTTCTTC.

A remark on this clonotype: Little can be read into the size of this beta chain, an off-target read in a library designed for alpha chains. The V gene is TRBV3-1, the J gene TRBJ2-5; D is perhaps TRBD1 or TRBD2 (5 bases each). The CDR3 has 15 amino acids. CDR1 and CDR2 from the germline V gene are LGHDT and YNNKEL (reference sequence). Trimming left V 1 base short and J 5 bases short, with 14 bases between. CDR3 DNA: TGTGCCAGCAGCCAAGGCCGGGGCACCGGCGAGACCCAGTACTTC. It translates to CASSQGRGTGETQYF.

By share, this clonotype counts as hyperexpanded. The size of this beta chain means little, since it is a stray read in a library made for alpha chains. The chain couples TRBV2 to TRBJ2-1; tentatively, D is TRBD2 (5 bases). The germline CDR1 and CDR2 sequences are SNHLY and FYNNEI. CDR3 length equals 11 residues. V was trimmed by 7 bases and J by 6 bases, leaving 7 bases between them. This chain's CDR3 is CASTLVNEQFF. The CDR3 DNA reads TGTGCCAGCACACTAGTCAATGAGCAGTTCTTC.

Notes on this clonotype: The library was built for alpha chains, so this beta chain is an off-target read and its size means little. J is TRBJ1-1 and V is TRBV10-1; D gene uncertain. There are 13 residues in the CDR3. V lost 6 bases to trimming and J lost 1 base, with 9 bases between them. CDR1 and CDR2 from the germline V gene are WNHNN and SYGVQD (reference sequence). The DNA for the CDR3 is TGCGCCAGCAGGACCGCCAAGAACACTGAAGCTTTCTTT. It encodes CASRTAKNTEAFF.

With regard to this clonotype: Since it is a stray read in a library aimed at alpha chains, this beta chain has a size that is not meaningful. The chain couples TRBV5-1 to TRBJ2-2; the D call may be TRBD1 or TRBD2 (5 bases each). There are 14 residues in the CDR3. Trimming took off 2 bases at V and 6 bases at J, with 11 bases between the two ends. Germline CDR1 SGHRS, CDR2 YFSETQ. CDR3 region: CASSFTGLPGELFF. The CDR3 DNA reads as TGCGCCAGCAGCTTTACGGGGCTCCCCGGGGAGCTGTTTTTT.

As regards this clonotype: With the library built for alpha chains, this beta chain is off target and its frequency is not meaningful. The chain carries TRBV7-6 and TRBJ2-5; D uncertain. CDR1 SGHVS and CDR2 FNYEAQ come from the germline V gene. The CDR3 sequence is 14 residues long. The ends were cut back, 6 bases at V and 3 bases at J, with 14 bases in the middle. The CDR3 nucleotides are TGTGCCAGCAGTTCCGGACCAAGGGAAGAGACCCAGTACTTC. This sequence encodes CASSSGPREETQYF.

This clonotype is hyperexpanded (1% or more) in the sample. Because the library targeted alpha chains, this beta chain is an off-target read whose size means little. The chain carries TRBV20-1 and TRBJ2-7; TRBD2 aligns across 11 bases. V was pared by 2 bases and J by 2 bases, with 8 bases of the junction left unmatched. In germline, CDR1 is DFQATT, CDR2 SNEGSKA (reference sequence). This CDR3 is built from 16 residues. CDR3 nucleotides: TGCAGTGCTAGACCTAGGACTAGCGGGTTAGCCTACGAGCAGTACTTC. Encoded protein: CSARPRTSGLAYEQYF.

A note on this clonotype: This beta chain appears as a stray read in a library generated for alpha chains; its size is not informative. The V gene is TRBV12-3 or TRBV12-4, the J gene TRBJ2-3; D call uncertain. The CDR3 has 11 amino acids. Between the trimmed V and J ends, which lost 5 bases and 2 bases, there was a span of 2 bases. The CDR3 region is CASSITDTQYF. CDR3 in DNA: TGTGCCAGCAGTATCACAGATACGCAGTATTTT.

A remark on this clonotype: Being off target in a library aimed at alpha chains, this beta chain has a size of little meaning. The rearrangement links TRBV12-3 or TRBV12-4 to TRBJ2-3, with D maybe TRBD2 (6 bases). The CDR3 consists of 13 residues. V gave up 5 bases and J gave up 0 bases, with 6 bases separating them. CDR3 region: CASSSGSTDTQYF. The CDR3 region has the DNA TGTGCCAGCAGTAGCGGGAGCACAGATACGCAGTATTTT.

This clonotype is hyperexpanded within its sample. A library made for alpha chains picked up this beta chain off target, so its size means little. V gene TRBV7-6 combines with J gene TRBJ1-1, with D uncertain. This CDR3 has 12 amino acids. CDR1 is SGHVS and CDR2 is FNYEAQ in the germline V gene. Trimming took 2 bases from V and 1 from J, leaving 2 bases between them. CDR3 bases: TGTGCCAGCAGCTTACAGAACACTGAAGCTTTCTTT. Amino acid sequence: CASSLQNTEAFF.

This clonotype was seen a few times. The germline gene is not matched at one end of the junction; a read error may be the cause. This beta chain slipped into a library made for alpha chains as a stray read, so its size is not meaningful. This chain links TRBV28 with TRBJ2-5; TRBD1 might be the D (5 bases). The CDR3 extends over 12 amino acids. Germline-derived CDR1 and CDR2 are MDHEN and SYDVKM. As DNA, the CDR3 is TGTGTCAGCAGACAGAGCCAAGAGACCCAGTACTTC. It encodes CVSRQSQETQYF.

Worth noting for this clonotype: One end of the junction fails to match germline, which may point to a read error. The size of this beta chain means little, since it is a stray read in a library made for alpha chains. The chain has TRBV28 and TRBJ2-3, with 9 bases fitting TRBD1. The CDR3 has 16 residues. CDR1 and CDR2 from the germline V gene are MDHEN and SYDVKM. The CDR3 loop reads CARSLATGGFADTQYF. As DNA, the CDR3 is TGTGCCAGAAGTTTGGCAACAGGGGGCTTCGCAGATACGCAGTATTTT.

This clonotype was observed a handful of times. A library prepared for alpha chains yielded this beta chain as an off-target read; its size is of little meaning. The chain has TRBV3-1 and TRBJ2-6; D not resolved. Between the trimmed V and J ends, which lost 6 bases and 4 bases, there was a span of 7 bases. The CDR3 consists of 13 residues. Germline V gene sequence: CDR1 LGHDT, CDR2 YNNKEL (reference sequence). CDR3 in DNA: TGTGCCAGCAGACGAGCCGGGGCCAACGTCCTGACTTTC. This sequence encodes CASRRAGANVLTF.

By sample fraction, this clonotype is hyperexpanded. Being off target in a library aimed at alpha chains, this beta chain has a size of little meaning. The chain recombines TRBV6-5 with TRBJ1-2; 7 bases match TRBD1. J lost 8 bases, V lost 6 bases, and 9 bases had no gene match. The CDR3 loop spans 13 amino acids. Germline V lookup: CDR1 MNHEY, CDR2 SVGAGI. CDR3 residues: CASSQGTDQGYTF. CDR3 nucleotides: TGTGCCAGCAGCCAGGGGACAGATCAAGGCTACACCTTC.

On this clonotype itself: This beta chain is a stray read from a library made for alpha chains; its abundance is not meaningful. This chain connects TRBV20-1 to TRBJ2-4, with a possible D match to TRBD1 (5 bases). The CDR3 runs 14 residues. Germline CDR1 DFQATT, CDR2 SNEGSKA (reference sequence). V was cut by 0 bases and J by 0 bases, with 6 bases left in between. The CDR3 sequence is CSAREGQAKNIQYF. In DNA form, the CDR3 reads TGCAGTGCTAGAGAGGGGCAAGCCAAAAACATTCAGTACTTC.

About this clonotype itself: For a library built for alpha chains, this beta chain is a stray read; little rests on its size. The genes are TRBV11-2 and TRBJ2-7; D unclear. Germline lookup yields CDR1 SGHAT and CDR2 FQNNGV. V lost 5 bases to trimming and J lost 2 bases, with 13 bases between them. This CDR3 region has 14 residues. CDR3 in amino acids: CASSRDPGTYEQYF. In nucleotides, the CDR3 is TGTGCCAGCAGCAGGGATCCCGGAACCTACGAGCAGTACTTC.

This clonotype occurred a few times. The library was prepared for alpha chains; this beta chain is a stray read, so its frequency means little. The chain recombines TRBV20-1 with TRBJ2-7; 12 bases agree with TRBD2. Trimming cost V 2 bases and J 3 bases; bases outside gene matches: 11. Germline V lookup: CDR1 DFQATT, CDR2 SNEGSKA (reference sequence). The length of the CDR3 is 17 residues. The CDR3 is CSARTVTSGGYRYEQYF. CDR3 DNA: TGCAGTGCTAGAACTGTGACTAGCGGGGGTTATCGCTACGAGCAGTACTTC.

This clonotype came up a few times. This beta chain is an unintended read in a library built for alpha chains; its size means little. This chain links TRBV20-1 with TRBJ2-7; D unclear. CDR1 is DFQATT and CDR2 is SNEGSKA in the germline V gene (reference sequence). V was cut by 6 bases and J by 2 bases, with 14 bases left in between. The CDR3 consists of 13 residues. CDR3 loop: CSAVDIGTYEQYF. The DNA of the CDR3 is TGCAGTGCCGTAGACATAGGAACCTACGAGCAGTACTTC.

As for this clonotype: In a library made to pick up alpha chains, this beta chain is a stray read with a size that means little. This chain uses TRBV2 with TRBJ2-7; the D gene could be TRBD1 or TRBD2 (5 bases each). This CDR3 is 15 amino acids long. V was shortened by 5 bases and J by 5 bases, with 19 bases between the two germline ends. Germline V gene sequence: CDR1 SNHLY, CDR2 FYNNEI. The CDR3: CASSPNRDQFHEQYF. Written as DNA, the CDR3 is TGTGCCAGCAGTCCTAACCGGGACCAATTCCACGAGCAGTACTTC.

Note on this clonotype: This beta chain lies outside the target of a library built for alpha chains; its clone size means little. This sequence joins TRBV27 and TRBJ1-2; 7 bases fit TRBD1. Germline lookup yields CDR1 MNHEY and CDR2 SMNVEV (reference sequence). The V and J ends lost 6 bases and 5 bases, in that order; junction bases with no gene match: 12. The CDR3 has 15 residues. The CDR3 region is CASSPRTGSFYGYTF. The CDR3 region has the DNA TGTGCCAGCAGCCCGAGGACAGGAAGTTTTTATGGCTACACCTTC.

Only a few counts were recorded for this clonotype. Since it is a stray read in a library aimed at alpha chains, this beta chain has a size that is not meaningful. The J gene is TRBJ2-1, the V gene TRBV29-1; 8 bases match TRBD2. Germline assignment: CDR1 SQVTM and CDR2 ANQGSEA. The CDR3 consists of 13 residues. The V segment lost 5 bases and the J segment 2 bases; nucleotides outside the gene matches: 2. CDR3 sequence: CSVTSGAYNEQFF. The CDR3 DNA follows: TGCAGCGTTACTAGCGGAGCCTACAATGAGCAGTTCTTC.

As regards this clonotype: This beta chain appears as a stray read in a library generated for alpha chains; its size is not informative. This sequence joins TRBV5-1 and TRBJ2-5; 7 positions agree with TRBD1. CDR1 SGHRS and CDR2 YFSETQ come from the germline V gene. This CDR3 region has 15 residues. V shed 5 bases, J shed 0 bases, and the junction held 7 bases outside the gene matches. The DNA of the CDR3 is TGCGCCAGCAGTACAGGGGATCCCTACCAAGAGACCCAGTACTTC. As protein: CASSTGDPYQETQYF.

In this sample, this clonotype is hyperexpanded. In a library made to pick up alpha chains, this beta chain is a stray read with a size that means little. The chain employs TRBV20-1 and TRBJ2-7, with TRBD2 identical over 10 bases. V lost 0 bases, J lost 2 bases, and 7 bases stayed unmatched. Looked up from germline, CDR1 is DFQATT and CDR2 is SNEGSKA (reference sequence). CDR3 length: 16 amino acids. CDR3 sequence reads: CSARDLASGRAYEQYF. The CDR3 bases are TGCAGTGCTAGAGATCTGGCTAGCGGGAGAGCCTACGAGCAGTACTTC.

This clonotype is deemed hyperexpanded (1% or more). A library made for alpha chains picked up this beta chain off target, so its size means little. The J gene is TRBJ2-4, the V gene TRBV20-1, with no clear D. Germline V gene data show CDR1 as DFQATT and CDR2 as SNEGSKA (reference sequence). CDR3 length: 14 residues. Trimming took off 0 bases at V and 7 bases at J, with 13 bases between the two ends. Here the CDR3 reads CSARDRSAANIQYF. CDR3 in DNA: TGCAGTGCTAGAGATCGAAGTGCAGCGAACATTCAGTACTTC.

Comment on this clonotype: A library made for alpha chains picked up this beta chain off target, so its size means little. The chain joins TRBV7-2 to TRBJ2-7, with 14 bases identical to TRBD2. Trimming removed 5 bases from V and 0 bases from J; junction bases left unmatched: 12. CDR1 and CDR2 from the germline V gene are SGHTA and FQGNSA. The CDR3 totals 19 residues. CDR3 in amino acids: CASSPGLAGAGGSSYEQYF. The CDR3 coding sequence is TGTGCCAGCAGCCCGGGACTAGCGGGGGCCGGGGGAAGCTCCTACGAGCAGTACTTC. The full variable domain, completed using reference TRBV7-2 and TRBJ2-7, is GAGVSQSPSNKVTEKGKDVELRCDPISGHTALYWYRQSLGQGLEFLIYFQGNSAPDKSGLPSDRFSAERTGGSVSTLTIQRTQQEDSAVYLCASSPGLAGAGGSSYEQYFGPGTRLTVT.